This T cell receptor (beta chain) was retrieved from a study of CD8+ T cells in alopecia areata (dated by TCRdb to 2016 to 2019). Regarding the study in general: The treated patients, all with moderate-to-severe alopecia areata, were enrolled in an open-label pilot trial of oral tofacitinib given at 5 to 10 mg twice daily. Tofacitinib was administered for 6 to 18 months, and 6 months of follow-up off drug were then conducted to assess delayed response and recurrence. In treated patients, disease severity was measured using the SALT score, which gives the percentage of scalp surface area affected. The study used high-throughput TCRbeta sequencing to examine T cell clonal expansion in alopecia areata, in both the C3H/HeJ mouse model and human patients. On the human side, TCRbeta sequencing was run on scalp tissue and on sorted CD4+ and CD8+ peripheral blood T cells from healthy controls and from alopecia areata patients with either patchy or totalis/universalis disease. Biopsies were taken from tofacitinib-treated patients at baseline and at 4 and 24 weeks of treatment, and a later scalp biopsy was taken in several of the tofacitinib-treated patients. Clonality in the scalp was compared among normal scalp (n=4), patchy alopecia areata scalp (n=8), and alopecia totalis/universalis scalp (n=8). RNA was extracted with the PAXgene miRNA kit for fixed scalp, the miRNeasy kit for PBMCs, and the RNeasy kit for mouse skin. TCRbeta CDR3 regions were amplified by immunoSEQ multiplex PCR with 35 Vbeta forward and 13 Jbeta reverse primers.

The germline V gene (reference sequence) specifies MNHEY as CDR1 and SMNVEV as CDR2. V sheds 4 bases and J sheds 4 bases, leaving 5 bases between their ends. Counted from cysteine to phenylalanine, this CDR3 has 11 amino acids. Only the CDR3 DNA stays, 33 bases, in frame from base 1. Library preparation employed the immunoSEQ multiplex PCR assay. To provide template for TCR sequencing, every sample had RNA extracted and reverse transcribed into cDNA. SuperScript III was used for first-strand cDNA synthesis, primed with a 2:1 mix of oligo-dT and random hexamers. A synthetic immune receptor repertoire was used to assess amplification bias, and residual bias was removed computationally. As for the authors' bioinformatics: After raw reads were preprocessed to remove errors, the CDR3 was defined following IMGT conventions as running from the conserved cysteine to phenylalanine. Clonality was calculated as 1 minus Shannon entropy normalized by log2 of the number of productive unique TCRs. Whether each scalp clone was CD4 or CD8 was inferred by checking scalp TCRbeta sequences against the CD4 and CD8 repertoires from sorted blood. TCRdb retrieved this table from immuneACCESS and kept in-frame rearrangements only. Not all clones are present; in checked studies, unresolved V genes account for under half, and no reason is known for the remainder. For V, J and clone size, that table is used; D and trimming come from the DNA. This sample has more than 100,000 clones in its table, and 86% of those were observed once. 11% of the sample comes from the top ten.

The meaning of the sample's treatment or condition label: oral pan-JAK inhibitor, 5-10 mg twice daily. From alopecia areata patients, peripheral blood was collected along with lesional scalp punch biopsies. PBMCs were separated by density centrifugation and stained for CD3, CD4 and CD8, after which CD4+ and CD8+ T cells were sorted on a FACSAria. About this clone itself: The antigen it recognizes is unknown. Base qualities are not recorded, but no much larger clone differs from it by a single base. The same CDR3 arises from other DNA sequences in this sample as well.

Findings and caveats that apply to the study as a whole: During tofacitinib treatment, many expanded lesional clones stuck around in both scalp and blood, and this persistence may partly explain why relapse happens after treatment is stopped. Unlike mouse skin, which is dominated by gammadelta T cells, normal human skin has resident alphabeta T cells that are also sequenced, and this complicates analysis of the scalp TCR repertoire. Tofacitinib significantly decreased scalp clonality and the number of expanded CD8+ clones among the top 100 scalp clones. The treated cohort was small, with a single nonresponder, so links between baseline CD8+ expansion and response need larger studies. Higher clonality and more expanded CD8+ clones were observed in lesional scalp than in normal scalp, particularly in alopecia totalis/universalis, a finding suggestive of antigenic drive. Shared TCR sequences between patients were less evident than in mice, which may be partly attributable to HLA diversity in the patient population.

The sample was CD8+ T cells sorted from blood, taken at approximately week 30, from a patient treated with tofacitinib. Recombination connected TRBV27 to TRBJ2-7, with the D gene call left open. This sequence originates from a human donor with alopecia areata. At the DNA level, the sequence is TGTGCCAGCAGTTCTTCATACGAGCAGTACTTC. Its product reads: CASSSSYEQYF.